One T cell receptor (beta chain) is described in this entry. This sample is drawn from a study of technical replicates of blood from several donors. Generated by immunoSEQ multiplex PCR, the TCRdb table keeps only in-frame clones and is missing some. The data contain tens of thousands of clones, roughly 95% of them singletons. This receptor was taken from a human donor in good health. Sequencing was performed on T cells isolated from PBMCs.

The CDR3 loop is CASSLWAPLNTGELFF. CDR3 bases: TGTGCCAGCAGTTTATGGGCTCCCTTAAACACCGGGGAGCTGTTTTTT. The chain has TRBV27 and TRBJ2-2; D unresolved. The germline V gene encodes CDR1 MNHEY and CDR2 SMNVEV (reference sequence). The ends were cut back, 1 base at V and 2 bases at J, with 11 bases in the middle. The CDR3 runs to 16 residues.